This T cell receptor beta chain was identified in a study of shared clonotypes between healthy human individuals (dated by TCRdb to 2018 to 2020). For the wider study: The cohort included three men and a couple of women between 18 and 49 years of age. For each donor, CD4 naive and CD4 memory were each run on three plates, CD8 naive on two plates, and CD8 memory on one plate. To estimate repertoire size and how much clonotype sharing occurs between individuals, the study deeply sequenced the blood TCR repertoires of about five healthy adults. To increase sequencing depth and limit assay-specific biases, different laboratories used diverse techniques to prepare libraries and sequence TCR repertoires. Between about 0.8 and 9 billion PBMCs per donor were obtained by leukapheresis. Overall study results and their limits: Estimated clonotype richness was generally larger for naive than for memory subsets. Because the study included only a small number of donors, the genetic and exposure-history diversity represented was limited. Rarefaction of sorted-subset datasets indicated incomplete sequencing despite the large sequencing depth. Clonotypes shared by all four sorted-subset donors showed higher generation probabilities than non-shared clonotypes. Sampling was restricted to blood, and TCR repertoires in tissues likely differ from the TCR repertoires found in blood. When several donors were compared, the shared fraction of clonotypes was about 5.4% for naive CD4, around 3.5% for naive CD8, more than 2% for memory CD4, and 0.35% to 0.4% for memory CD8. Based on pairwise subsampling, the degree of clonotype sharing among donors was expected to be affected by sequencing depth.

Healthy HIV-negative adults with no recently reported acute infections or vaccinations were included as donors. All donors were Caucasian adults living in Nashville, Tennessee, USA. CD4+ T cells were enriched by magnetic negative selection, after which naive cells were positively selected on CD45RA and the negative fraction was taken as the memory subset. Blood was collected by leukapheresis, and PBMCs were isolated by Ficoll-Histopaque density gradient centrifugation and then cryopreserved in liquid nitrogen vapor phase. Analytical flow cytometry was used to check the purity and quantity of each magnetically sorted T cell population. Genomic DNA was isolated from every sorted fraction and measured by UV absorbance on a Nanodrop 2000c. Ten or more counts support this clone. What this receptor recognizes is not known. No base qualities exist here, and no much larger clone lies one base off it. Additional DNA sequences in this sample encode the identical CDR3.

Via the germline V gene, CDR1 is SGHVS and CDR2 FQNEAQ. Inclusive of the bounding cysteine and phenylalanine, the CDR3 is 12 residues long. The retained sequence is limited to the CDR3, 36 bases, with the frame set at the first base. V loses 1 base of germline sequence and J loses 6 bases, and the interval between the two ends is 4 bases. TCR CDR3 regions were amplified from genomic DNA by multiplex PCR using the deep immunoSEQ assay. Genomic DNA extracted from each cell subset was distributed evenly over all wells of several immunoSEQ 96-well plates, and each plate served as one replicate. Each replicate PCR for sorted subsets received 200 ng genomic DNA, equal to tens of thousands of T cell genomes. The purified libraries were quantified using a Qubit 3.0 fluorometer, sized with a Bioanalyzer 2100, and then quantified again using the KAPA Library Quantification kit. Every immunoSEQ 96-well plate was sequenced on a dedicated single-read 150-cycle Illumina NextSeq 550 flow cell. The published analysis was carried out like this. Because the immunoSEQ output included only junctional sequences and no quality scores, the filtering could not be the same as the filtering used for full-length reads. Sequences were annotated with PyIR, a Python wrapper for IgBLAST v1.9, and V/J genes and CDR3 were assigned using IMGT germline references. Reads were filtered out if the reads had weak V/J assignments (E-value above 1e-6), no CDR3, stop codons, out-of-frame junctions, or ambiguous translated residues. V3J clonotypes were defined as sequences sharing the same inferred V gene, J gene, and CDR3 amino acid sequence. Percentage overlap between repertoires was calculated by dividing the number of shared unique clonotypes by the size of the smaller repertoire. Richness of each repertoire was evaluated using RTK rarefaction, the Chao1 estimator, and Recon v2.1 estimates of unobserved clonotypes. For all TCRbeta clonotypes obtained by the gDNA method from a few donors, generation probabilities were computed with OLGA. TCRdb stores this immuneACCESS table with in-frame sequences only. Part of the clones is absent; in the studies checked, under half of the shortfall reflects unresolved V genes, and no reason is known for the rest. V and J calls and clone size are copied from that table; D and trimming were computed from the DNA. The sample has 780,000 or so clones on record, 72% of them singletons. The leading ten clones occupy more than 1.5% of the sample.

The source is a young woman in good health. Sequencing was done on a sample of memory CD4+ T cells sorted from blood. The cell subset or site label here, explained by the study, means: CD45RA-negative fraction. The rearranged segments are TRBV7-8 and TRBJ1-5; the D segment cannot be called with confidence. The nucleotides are TGTGCCAGCAGCTTAGAGGGTCAGCCCCAGCATTTT. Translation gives CASSLEGQPQHF.